Shown below are 3 T cell receptor beta chains from a single sample sequenced in a study of Graves' ophthalmopathy and Graves' hyperthyroidism. Transcripts of RNA were the source for amplifying TCR beta CDR3 regions. The authors performed first-round RT-PCR with HTBI primers and then a second-round multiplex PCR. TCRdb reprocessed the multiplex PCR reads with MiXCR, giving one entry per CDR3 protein. Of about 740,000 distinct CDR3 sequences listed, roughly 40% are singletons. The sample consisted of peripheral blood. These receptors were obtained from an adult man with Graves' ophthalmopathy.

The chain carries TRBV19 and TRBJ1-2; D possibly corresponds to TRBD1 (5 bases). With 7 bases removed from V and 7 bases from J, the gap between germline ends came to 16 bases. CDR3 length: 13 amino acids. Germline CDR1 LNHDA, CDR2 SQIVND (reference sequence). CDR3 residues: CASTPGRVFGYTF. CDR3 nucleotides: TGTGCCAGTACCCCAGGGCGAGTCTTTGGCTACACCTTC.

At least ten counts were recorded for this clonotype. The V gene is TRBV28, the J gene TRBJ1-2, with a possible D match to TRBD1 (6 bases). Germline V gene data show CDR1 as MDHEN and CDR2 as SYDVKM. V was cut by 1 base and J by 4 bases, with 10 bases left in between. The CDR3 is 14 amino acids. The CDR3 loop is CASSLSTGIYGYTF. CDR3 nucleotides: TGTGCCAGCAGTTTATCGACAGGTATCTATGGCTACACCTTC.

This clonotype turned up a few times. The chain has TRBV25-1 and TRBJ1-1; 8 bases agree with TRBD1. From germline, CDR1 is MGHDK and CDR2 SYGVNS. Unmatched junction bases numbered 16, after V lost 7 bases and J lost 3 bases. There are 17 residues in the CDR3. The CDR3 nucleotides read TGTGCCAGCACCAAGACAGGGGTAGATAGTGAAGACACTGAAGCTTTCTTT. Its translation is CASTKTGVDSEDTEAFF. Based on the CDR3 plus reference TRBV25-1 and TRBJ1-1, the full variable domain is EADIYQTPRYLVIGTGKKITLECSQTMGHDKMYWYQQDPGMELHLIHYSYGVNSTEKGDLSSESTVSRIRTEHFPLTLESARPSHTSQYLCASTKTGVDSEDTEAFFGQGTRLTVV.